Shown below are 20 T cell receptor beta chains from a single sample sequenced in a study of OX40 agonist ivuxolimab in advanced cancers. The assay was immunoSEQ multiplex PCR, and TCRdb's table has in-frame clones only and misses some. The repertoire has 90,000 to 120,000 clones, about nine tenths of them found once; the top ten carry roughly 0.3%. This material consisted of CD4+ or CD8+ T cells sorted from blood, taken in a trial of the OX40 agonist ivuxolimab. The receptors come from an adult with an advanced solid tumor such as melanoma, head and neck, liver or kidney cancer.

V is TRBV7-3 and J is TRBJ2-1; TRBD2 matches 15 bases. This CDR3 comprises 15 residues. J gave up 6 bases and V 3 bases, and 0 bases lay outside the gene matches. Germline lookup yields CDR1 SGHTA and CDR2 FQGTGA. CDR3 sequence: CASSLGLAGGNEQFF. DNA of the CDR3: TGTGCCAGCAGCTTGGGACTAGCGGGGGGCAATGAGCAGTTCTTC.

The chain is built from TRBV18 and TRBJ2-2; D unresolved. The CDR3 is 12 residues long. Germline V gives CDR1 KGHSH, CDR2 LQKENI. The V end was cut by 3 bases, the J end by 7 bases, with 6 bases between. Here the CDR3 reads CASSPGSGELFF. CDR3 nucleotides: TGTGCCAGCTCACCCGGAAGCGGGGAGCTGTTTTTT.

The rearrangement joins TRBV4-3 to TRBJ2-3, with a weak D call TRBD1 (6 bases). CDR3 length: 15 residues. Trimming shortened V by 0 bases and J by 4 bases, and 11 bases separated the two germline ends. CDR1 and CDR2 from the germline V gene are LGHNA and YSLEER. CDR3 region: CASSQDKTGADTQYF. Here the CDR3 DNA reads TGCGCCAGCAGCCAAGATAAGACAGGCGCAGATACGCAGTATTTT.

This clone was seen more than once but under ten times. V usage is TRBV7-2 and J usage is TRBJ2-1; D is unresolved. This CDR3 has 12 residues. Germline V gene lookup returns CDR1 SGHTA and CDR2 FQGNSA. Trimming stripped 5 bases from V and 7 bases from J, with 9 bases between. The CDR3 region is CASSPSLNEQFF. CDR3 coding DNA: TGTGCCAGCAGCCCATCCTTGAATGAGCAGTTCTTC. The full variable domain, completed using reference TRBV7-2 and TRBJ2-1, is GAGVSQSPSNKVTEKGKDVELRCDPISGHTALYWYRQSLGQGLEFLIYFQGNSAPDKSGLPSDRFSAERTGGSVSTLTIQRTQQEDSAVYLCASSPSLNEQFFGPGTRLTVL.

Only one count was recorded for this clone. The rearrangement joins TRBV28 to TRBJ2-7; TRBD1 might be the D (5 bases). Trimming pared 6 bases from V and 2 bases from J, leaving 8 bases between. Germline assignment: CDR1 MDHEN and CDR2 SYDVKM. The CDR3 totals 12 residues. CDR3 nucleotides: TGTGCCAGCAGACCCAGGGCCTACGAGCAGTACTTC. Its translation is CASRPRAYEQYF. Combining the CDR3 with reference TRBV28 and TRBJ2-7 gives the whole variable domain DVKVTQSSRYLVKRTGEKVFLECVQDMDHENMFWYRQDPGLGLRLIYFSYDVKMKEKGDIPEGYSVSREKKERFSLILESASTNQTSMYLCASRPRAYEQYFGPGTRLTVT.

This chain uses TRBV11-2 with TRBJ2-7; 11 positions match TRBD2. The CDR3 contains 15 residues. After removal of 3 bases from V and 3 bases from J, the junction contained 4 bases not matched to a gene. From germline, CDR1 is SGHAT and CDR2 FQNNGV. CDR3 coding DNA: TGTGCCAGCAGCTTCAAACTAGCGGGAGACTACGAGCAGTACTTC. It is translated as CASSFKLAGDYEQYF.

The CDR3 DNA reads TGTGCCAGCAGCTCCGGGACATCCTACTACGAGCAGTACTTC. Translation gives CASSSGTSYYEQYF. The V call is TRBV7-8, the J call TRBJ2-7, with D possibly matching TRBD1 (6 bases). The CDR3 totals 14 residues. Between the trimmed V and J ends, which lost 4 bases and 3 bases, there was a span of 13 bases. Germline CDR1 reads SGHVS; CDR2 reads FQNEAQ.

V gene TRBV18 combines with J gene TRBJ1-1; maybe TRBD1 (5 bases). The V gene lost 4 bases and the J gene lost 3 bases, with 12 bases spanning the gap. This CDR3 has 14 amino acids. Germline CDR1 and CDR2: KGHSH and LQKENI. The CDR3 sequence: CASSLGRGHTEAFF. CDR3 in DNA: TGTGCCAGCTCACTCGGGAGGGGTCACACTGAAGCTTTCTTT.

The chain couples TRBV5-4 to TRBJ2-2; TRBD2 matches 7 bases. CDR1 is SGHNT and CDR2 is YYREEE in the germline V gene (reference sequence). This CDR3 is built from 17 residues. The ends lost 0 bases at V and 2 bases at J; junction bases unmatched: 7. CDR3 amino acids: CASSLGASGDNTGELFF. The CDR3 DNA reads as TGTGCCAGCAGCTTGGGTGCTAGCGGAGATAACACCGGGGAGCTGTTTTTT. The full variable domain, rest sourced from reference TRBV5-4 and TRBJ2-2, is ETGVTQSPTHLIKTRGQQVTLRCSSQSGHNTVSWYQQALGQGPQFIFQYYREEENGRGNFPPRFSGLQFPNYSSELNVNALELDDSALYLCASSLGASGDNTGELFFGEGSRLTVL.

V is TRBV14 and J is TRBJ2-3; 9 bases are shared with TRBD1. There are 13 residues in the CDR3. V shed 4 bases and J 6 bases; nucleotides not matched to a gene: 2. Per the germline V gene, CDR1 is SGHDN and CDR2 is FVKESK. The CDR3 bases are TGTGCCAGCAGCCGCGACAGGGGGGATACGCAGTATTTT. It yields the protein CASSRDRGDTQYF.

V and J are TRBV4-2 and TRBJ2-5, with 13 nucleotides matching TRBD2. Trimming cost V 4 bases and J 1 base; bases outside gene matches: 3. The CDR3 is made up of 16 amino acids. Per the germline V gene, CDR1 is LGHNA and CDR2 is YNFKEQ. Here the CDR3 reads CASSLGTSGAQETQYF. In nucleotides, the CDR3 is TGTGCCAGCAGCCTAGGGACTAGCGGGGCCCAAGAGACCCAGTACTTC.

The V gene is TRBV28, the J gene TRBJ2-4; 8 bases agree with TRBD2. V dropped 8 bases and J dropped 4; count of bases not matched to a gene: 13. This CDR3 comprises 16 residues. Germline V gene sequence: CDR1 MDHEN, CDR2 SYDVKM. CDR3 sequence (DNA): TGTGCCAGCCGTGAATGGATTAGCGGGACAAAAAACATTCAGTACTTC. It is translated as CASREWISGTKNIQYF.

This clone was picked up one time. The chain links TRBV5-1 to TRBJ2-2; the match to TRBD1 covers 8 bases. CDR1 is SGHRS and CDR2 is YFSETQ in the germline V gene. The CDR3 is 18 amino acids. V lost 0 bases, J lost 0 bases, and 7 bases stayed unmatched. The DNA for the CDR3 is TGCGCCAGCAGCTTGGTTCCGACAGGGGCATCGAACACCGGGGAGCTGTTTTTT. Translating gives CASSLVPTGASNTGELFF.

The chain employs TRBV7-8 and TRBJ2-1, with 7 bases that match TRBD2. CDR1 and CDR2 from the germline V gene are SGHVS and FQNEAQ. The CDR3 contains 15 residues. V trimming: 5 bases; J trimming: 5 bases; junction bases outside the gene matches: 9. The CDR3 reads CASSPPSRGNNEQFF. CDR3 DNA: TGTGCCAGCAGCCCCCCCTCGCGGGGGAACAATGAGCAGTTCTTC. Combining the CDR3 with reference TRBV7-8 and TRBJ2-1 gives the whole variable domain GAGVSQSPRYKVAKRGQDVALRCDPISGHVSLFWYQQALGQGPEFLTYFQNEAQLDKSGLPSDRFFAERPEGSVSTLKIQRTQQEDSAVYLCASSPPSRGNNEQFFGPGTRLTVL.

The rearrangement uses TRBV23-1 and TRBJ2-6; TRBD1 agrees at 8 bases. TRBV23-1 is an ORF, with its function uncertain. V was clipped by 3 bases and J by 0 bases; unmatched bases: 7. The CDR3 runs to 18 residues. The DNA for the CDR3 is TGCGCCAGCAGTCACAGGGGGCGTCTTCGCTCTGGGGCCAACGTCCTGACTTTC. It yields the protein CASSHRGRLRSGANVLTF.

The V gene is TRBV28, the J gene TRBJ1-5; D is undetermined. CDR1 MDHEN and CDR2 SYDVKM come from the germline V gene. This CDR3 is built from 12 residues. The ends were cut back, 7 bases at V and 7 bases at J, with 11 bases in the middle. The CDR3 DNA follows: TGTGCCAGCATTAGTTCAGCGCAGCCCCAGCATTTT. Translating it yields CASISSAQPQHF. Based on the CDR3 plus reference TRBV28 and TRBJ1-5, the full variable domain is DVKVTQSSRYLVKRTGEKVFLECVQDMDHENMFWYRQDPGLGLRLIYFSYDVKMKEKGDIPEGYSVSREKKERFSLILESASTNQTSMYLCASISSAQPQHFGDGTRLSIL.

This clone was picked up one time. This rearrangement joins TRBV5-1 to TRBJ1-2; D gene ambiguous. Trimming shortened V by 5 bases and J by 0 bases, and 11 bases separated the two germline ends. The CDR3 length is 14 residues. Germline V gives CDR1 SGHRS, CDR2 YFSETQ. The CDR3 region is CASRMEVANYGYTF. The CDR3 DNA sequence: TGCGCCAGCAGGATGGAGGTAGCTAACTATGGCTACACCTTC.

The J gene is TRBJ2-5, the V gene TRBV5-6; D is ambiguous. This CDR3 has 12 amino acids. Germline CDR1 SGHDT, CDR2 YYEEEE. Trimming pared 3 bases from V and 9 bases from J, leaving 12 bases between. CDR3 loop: CASSWKGLSQYF. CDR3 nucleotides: TGTGCCAGCAGCTGGAAGGGTTTGTCCCAGTACTTC.

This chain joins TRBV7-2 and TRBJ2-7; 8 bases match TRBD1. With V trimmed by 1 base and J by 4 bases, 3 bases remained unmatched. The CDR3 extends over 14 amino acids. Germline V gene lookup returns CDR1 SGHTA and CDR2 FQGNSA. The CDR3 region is CASSLVRQGYEQYF. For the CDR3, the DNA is TGTGCCAGCAGCTTAGTCCGACAGGGGTACGAGCAGTACTTC.

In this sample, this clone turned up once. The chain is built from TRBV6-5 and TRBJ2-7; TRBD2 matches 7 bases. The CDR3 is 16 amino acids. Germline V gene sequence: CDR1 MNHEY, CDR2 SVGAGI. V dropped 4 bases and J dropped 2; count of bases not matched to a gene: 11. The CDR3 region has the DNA TGTGCCAGCAGTTCGGGGGGTCCTAGCGGCACCTACGAGCAGTACTTC. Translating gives CASSSGGPSGTYEQYF.